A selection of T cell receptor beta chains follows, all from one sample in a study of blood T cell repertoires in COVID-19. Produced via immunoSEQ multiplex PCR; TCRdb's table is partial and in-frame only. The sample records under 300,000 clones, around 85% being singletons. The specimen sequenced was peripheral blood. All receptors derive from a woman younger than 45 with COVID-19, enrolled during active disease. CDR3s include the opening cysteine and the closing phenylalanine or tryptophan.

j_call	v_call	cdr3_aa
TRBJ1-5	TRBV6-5	CASSQTGEGNQPQHF
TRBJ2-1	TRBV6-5	CASERDTSYNEQFF
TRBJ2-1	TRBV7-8	CASSFDRANEQFF
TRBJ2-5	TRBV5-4	CASSRGQGRSETQYF
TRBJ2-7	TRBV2	CASGSAAYEQYF
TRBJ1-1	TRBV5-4	CASSPLSVTGHTEAFF
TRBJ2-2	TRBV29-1	CSATSKAGELFF
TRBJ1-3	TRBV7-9	CASSPIGGIGNTIYF
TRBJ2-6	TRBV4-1	CASSQDQEISGANVLTF
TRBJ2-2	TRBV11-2	CASSLDWTMAGELFF
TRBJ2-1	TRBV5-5	CASSPGLAGGGNEQFF
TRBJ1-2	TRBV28	CASSLGREGYGYTF
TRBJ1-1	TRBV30	CARRGNGNTEAFF
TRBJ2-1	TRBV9	CASSPSSSARQFF
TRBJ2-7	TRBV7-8	CASSLEQSYEQYF
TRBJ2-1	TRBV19	CASSPTSGGALGQFF
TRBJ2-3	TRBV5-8	CASSLGRSYLTDTQYF
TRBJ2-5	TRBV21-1	CASSKVRDIQETQYF
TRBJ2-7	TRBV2	CAGAGTVSYEQYF
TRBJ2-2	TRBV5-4	CASSDSHGNTGELFF
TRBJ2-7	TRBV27	CASSWAGGAYEQYF
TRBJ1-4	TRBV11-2	CASSSTDFNEKLFF
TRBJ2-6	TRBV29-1	CSVELRVSGANVLTF
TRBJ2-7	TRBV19	CASSIALGSTYEQYF
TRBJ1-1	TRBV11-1	CASSLDRDTEAFF
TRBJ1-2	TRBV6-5	CASSYYGEVNYGYTF
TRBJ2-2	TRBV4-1	CASSQVYGAGELFF
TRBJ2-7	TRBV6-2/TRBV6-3	CASSYRAGLSSYEQYF
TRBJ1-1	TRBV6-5	CASSSTGSVGNTEAFF
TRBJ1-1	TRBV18	CASSPRTGTVNTEAFF
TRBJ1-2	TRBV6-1	CASSEGPPLSAGGYGYTF
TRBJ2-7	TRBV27	CASSSVTSGVYEQYF
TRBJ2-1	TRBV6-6	CASSYSNGNEQFF
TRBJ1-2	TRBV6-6	CASTSGTGTNYGYTF
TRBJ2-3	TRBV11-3	CASSFAGGTDTQYF
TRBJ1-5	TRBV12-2	CARPLGTGAEYGSNQPQHF
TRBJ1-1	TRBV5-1	CASSLVSGDTEAFF
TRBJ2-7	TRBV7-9	CASSYTGVEQYF
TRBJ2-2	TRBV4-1	CASSLDRGGGELFF
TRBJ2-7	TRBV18	CASSPAGASYEQYF
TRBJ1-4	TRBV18	CASSAGTVNEKLFF
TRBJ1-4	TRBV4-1	CASSQVGTFYEKLFF
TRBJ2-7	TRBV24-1	CATMAGQGFYEQYF
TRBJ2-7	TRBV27	CASMWASGGSNYEQYF
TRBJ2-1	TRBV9	CASSVLGGAYNEQFF
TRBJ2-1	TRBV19	CASSNSQGLALYNEQFF
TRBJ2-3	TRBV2	CASSGTGVSTDTQYF
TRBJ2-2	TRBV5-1	CASSANQGGGELFF
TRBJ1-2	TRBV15	CATSRPGGAYGYTF
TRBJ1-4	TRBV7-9	CASSYGHLEREKLFF
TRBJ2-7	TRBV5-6	CASSLQGAMYEQYF